These 14 T cell receptor beta chains share one sample of origin, sequenced in a study of Graves' ophthalmopathy and Graves' hyperthyroidism. Beta-chain TCR CDR3 regions were amplified from RNA transcripts. The library came from an HTBI-primed first-round RT-PCR and a second-round multiplex PCR. A single record per CDR3 protein comes from TCRdb applying MiXCR to the multiplex PCR reads. The table has about 370,000 distinct CDR3 sequences, about 18% seen once. Source material: peripheral blood. These TCRs come from an adult woman with stable Graves' hyperthyroidism.

This clonotype was counted at least ten times. The chain carries TRBV28 and TRBJ1-1; D possibly corresponds to TRBD1 (6 bases). Trimming took 2 bases from V and 5 from J, leaving 9 bases between them. Germline V gives CDR1 MDHEN, CDR2 SYDVKM. CDR3 length: 13 amino acids. CDR3 nucleotide sequence: TGTGCCAGCAGTTTAGTTGACAGGACTGAAGCTTTCTTT. Amino acid sequence: CASSLVDRTEAFF.

This chain links TRBV4-1 with TRBJ2-2; D is unresolved. CDR1 is MGHRA and CDR2 is YSYEKL in the germline V gene. V was pared by 3 bases and J by 1 base, with 9 bases between. The CDR3 covers 15 residues. The CDR3 is CASSQNGKNTGELFF. The CDR3, as DNA: TGCGCCAGCAGCCAGAACGGAAAGAACACCGGGGAGCTGTTTTTT.

DNA for the CDR3: TGTGCCAGCAGTCTGGTCACAGGGGATGCCTATGGCTACACCTTC. Translation: CASSLVTGDAYGYTF. The rearrangement joins TRBV27 to TRBJ1-2, with 7 bases fitting TRBD1. Losses at the gene ends were 5 bases for V and 4 bases for J; bases not matched to a gene: 10. Germline assignment: CDR1 MNHEY and CDR2 SMNVEV (reference sequence). This CDR3 has 15 amino acids.

The sample holds many counts of this clonotype. The CDR3 region is CASSSSRGTVSSSYEQYF. The DNA for the CDR3 is TGTGCCAGCAGTTCATCCCGGGGAACAGTGAGCAGCTCCTACGAGCAGTACTTC. This sequence joins TRBV12-3 or TRBV12-4 and TRBJ2-7; D is perhaps TRBD2 (5 bases). Deletions cut 4 bases from V and 0 bases from J, with 22 bases between. This CDR3 contains 18 residues.

Ten or more counts support this clonotype. The genes are TRBV4-1 and TRBJ1-1; D gene uncertain. The CDR3 is made up of 14 amino acids. Between the trimmed V and J ends, which lost 4 bases and 4 bases, there was a span of 13 bases. Germline lookup yields CDR1 MGHRA and CDR2 YSYEKL. As DNA, the CDR3 is TGCGCCAGCAGCCCCTCGGGGTGGGGCACTGAAGCTTTCTTT. This encodes CASSPSGWGTEAFF.

This clonotype was seen repeatedly, ten times or more. The rearrangement joins TRBV6-1 to TRBJ1-5; 9 nucleotides match TRBD1. This CDR3 spans 16 amino acids. Unmatched junction bases numbered 12, after V lost 5 bases and J lost 7 bases. Germline loops: CDR1 MNHNS, CDR2 SASEGT. The CDR3 bases are TGTGCCAGCAGTCTTCCCCCGGGACAGGGAGTACAGCCCCAGCATTTT. Translation: CASSLPPGQGVQPQHF.

This clonotype has ten or more counts. The rearrangement uses TRBV4-1 and TRBJ1-1; TRBD1 agrees at 12 bases. With 4 bases clipped from V and 5 bases from J, the junction kept 11 bases outside the gene matches. CDR1 and CDR2 from the germline V gene are MGHRA and YSYEKL. This CDR3 has 17 amino acids. The CDR3 loop is CASSRPGTGGGWTEAFF. The DNA of the CDR3 is TGCGCCAGCAGCCGACCCGGGACAGGGGGCGGGTGGACTGAAGCTTTCTTT.

The chain joins TRBV2 to TRBJ2-7; perhaps TRBD2 as D (6 bases). CDR3 size: 15 residues. The V gene lost 3 bases and the J gene lost 4 bases, with 16 bases spanning the gap. In germline, CDR1 is SNHLY, CDR2 FYNNEI. This CDR3 reads CASSDPLRGWYEQYF. For the CDR3, the DNA is TGTGCCAGCAGTGATCCCCTGCGGGGTTGGTACGAGCAGTACTTC.

This clonotype was seen ten or more times. V is TRBV3-1 and J is TRBJ2-2, with D perhaps matching TRBD1 (5 bases). V was shortened by 3 bases and J by 2 bases, with 10 bases between the two germline ends. The CDR3 is made up of 15 amino acids. The germline gives CDR1 LGHDT, CDR2 YNNKEL (reference sequence). CDR3 residues: CASSHMGHNTGELFF. The CDR3 DNA reads TGTGCCAGCAGCCATATGGGGCACAACACCGGGGAGCTGTTTTTT.

The table lists this clonotype with a few counts. The chain couples TRBV5-1 to TRBJ1-1; unclear D gene. CDR3 length: 16 amino acids. V was cut by 4 bases and J by 0 bases, with 16 bases left in between. CDR1 is SGHRS and CDR2 is YFSETQ in the germline V gene. The CDR3, as DNA: TGCGCCAGCAGCCAGACGACACAACCCGTGAACACTGAAGCTTTCTTT. Residues: CASSQTTQPVNTEAFF.

This clonotype was counted at least ten times. This sequence joins TRBV20-1 and TRBJ1-5, with a weak D call TRBD1 (6 bases). The CDR3 runs to 18 residues. Trimming took off 1 base at V and 2 bases at J, with 21 bases between the two ends. Germline CDR1 and CDR2: DFQATT and SNEGSKA (reference sequence). The CDR3 spells CSARGSWGRVDGNQPQHF. The CDR3 coding sequence is TGCAGTGCTAGAGGTAGCTGGGGGCGGGTGGATGGCAATCAGCCCCAGCATTTT.

The genes are TRBV5-1 and TRBJ2-2, with a weak D call TRBD2 (6 bases). The V gene's germline CDR1 is SGHRS and CDR2 YFSETQ. CDR3 length: 15 amino acids. V lost 1 base, J lost 3 bases, and 10 bases lay in between. The CDR3 loop is CASSLTGTDTGELFF. The CDR3 DNA sequence: TGCGCCAGCAGCTTGACTGGGACTGACACCGGGGAGCTGTTTTTT.

There are many counts of this clonotype. V gene TRBV29-1 combines with J gene TRBJ2-7; a possible D gene is TRBD2 (6 bases). The CDR3 runs 11 residues. V was cut by 6 bases and J by 4 bases, with 10 bases left in between. Germline V gene lookup returns CDR1 SQVTM and CDR2 ANQGSEA. This CDR3 reads CSVGRGYEQYF. CDR3 DNA: TGCAGCGTGGGGCGGGGTTACGAGCAGTACTTC.

In this sample, this clonotype turned up many times. This chain joins TRBV7-2 and TRBJ2-5; a weak D match, TRBD2 (5 bases). The CDR3 contains 14 residues. V shed 2 bases and J shed 6 bases, with 13 bases lying between them. The germline V gene encodes CDR1 SGHTA and CDR2 FQGNSA. This chain's CDR3 is CASSLNSARKTQYF. The CDR3 bases are TGTGCCAGCAGCTTAAATAGCGCGAGAAAGACCCAGTACTTC.